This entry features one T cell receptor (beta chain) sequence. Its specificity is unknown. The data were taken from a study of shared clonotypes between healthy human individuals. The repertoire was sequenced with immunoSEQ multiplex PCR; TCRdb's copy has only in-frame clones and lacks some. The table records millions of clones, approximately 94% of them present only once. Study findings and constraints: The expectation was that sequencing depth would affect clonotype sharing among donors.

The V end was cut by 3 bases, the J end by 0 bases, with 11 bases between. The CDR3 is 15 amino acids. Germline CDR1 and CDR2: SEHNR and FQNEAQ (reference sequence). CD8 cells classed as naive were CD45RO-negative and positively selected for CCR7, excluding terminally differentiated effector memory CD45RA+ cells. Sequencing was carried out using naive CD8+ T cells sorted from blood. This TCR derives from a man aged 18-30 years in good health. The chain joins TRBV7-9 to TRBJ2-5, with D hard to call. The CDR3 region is CASSLVGPYQETQYF. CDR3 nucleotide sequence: TGTGCCAGCAGCTTGGTCGGACCGTACCAAGAGACCCAGTACTTC.